The 15 T cell receptor beta chains reported below all come from one sample, sequenced in a study of control samples from healthy donors and cancer patients. Clones were sequenced by immunoSEQ multiplex PCR, and TCRdb holds only the in-frame ones, with some missing. The sample includes around 120,000 clones, more than 70% of them seen just once. Input material: blood. The origin of the receptors is a man aged 40-50 years in good health.

The chain joins TRBV7-9 to TRBJ1-1; TRBD1 aligns across 10 bases. This CDR3 comprises 15 residues. V trimming: 4 bases; J trimming: 1 base; junction bases outside the gene matches: 3. The germline CDR1 and CDR2 sequences are SEHNR and FQNEAQ (reference sequence). The CDR3 region is CASSSTGGPNTEAFF. CDR3 coding DNA: TGTGCCAGCAGCTCGACAGGGGGCCCGAACACTGAAGCTTTCTTT.

This sequence joins TRBV6-5 and TRBJ1-2; a possible D gene is TRBD1 (5 bases). From germline, CDR1 is MNHEY and CDR2 SVGAGI. Between the trimmed V and J ends, which lost 2 bases and 4 bases, there was a span of 11 bases. The CDR3 is 14 residues long. The CDR3 spells CASSYDAGIYGYTF. In DNA, the CDR3 is TGTGCCAGCAGTTACGATGCAGGGATCTATGGCTACACCTTC.

The genes are TRBV19 and TRBJ2-2; D gene ambiguous. V dropped 0 bases and J dropped 3 bases, with 8 bases sitting between them. The CDR3 is 15 amino acids. CDR1 LNHDA and CDR2 SQIVND come from the germline V gene (reference sequence). CDR3 nucleotides: TGTGCCAGTAGTATAGAGGCGCGGTACACCGGGGAGCTGTTTTTT. This translates into CASSIEARYTGELFF.

J is TRBJ1-1 and V is TRBV19; perhaps TRBD1 as D (5 bases). With 1 base removed from V and 1 base from J, the gap between germline ends came to 7 bases. The V gene's germline CDR1 is LNHDA and CDR2 SQIVND (reference sequence). The CDR3 runs to 14 residues. The CDR3 DNA reads TGTGCCAGTAGTATAGGACAGAGGAACACTGAAGCTTTCTTT. Its translation is CASSIGQRNTEAFF.

This chain joins TRBV19 and TRBJ2-5, with D hard to call. Germline CDR1 reads LNHDA; CDR2 reads SQIVND (reference sequence). The V gene lost 5 bases and the J gene lost 4 bases, with 11 bases spanning the gap. CDR3 length: 13 amino acids. The DNA of the CDR3 is TGTGCCAGTAGTGAAACCTGGGGAGAGACCCAGTACTTC. Its translation is CASSETWGETQYF.

This clone was picked up one time. The CDR3 DNA reads TGTGCCAGCAGCTTAGGTATTAGCGGGGGGGCCCGTGAGACCCAGTACTTC. This translates into CASSLGISGGARETQYF. The genes are TRBV7-2 and TRBJ2-5, with 11 bases lining up with TRBD2. Germline assignment: CDR1 SGHTA and CDR2 FQGNSA. With 1 base clipped from V and 5 bases from J, the junction kept 9 bases outside the gene matches. The CDR3 runs to 17 residues.

J is TRBJ2-3 and V is TRBV4-3; D might be TRBD2 (5 bases). Trimming left V 3 bases short and J 2 bases short, with 12 bases between. Germline V lookup: CDR1 LGHNA, CDR2 YSLEER. The length of the CDR3 is 15 residues. This CDR3 is CASSQEDFHTDTQYF. As DNA, the CDR3 is TGCGCCAGCAGCCAGGAGGACTTTCACACAGATACGCAGTATTTT.

V usage is TRBV20-1 and J usage is TRBJ1-3; no reliable D call. The CDR3 spans 15 residues. With 3 bases removed from V and 1 base from J, the gap between germline ends came to 13 bases. In germline, CDR1 is DFQATT, CDR2 SNEGSKA (reference sequence). CDR3 loop: CSASPSLGSGNTIYF. In DNA, the CDR3 is TGCAGTGCTAGTCCCTCCCTAGGGTCTGGAAACACCATATATTTT.

This chain uses TRBV19 with TRBJ2-2, with D hard to call. Germline assignment: CDR1 LNHDA and CDR2 SQIVND (reference sequence). The CDR3 covers 15 residues. V was trimmed by 3 bases and J by 1 base, leaving 9 bases between them. CDR3 nucleotides: TGTGCCAGTAGTATCACCAGGTGGAACACCGGGGAGCTGTTTTTT. Translated: CASSITRWNTGELFF.

The chain couples TRBV27 to TRBJ2-2; 10 positions agree with TRBD2. Trimming took 5 bases from V and 4 from J; bases not matched to a gene: 4. This CDR3 contains 15 residues. CDR1 MNHEY and CDR2 SMNVEV come from the germline V gene (reference sequence). In DNA form, the CDR3 reads TGTGCCAGCAGTCCATGGACTAGCGGCACCGGGGAGCTGTTTTTT. This gives the protein CASSPWTSGTGELFF.

The genes are TRBV2 and TRBJ1-2; no definite D call. The ends were cut back, 7 bases at V and 3 bases at J, with 12 bases in the middle. Germline V lookup: CDR1 SNHLY, CDR2 FYNNEI. This CDR3 region has 13 residues. The CDR3 is CASILQRYYGYTF. CDR3 nucleotide sequence: TGTGCCAGCATTTTACAACGGTACTATGGCTACACCTTC.

The chain uses TRBV5-1 and TRBJ2-7; D is unclear. V lost 1 base and J lost 5, with 7 bases in between. This CDR3 has 12 residues. Germline CDR1 SGHRS, CDR2 YFSETQ. The chain's CDR3 is CASSLTGHEQYF. CDR3 sequence (DNA): TGCGCCAGCAGCTTGACCGGCCACGAGCAGTACTTC.

The J gene is TRBJ1-2, the V gene TRBV12-3 or TRBV12-4; D is unresolved. This CDR3 has 12 residues. With 6 bases removed from V and 7 bases from J, the gap between germline ends came to 12 bases. CDR3 in DNA: TGTGCCAGCAGGAGTACCCTGTCTGGCTACACCTTC. Its protein is CASRSTLSGYTF.

The chain uses TRBV19 and TRBJ1-2, with 11 bases lining up with TRBD1. Germline V gene sequence: CDR1 LNHDA, CDR2 SQIVND (reference sequence). Trimming cost V 7 bases and J 4 bases; bases outside gene matches: 17. The CDR3 spans 18 residues. CDR3 sequence (DNA): TGTGCCAGTATTCGGGGAGGACAGGGGGCATACCGGAGCTATGGCTACACCTTC. As protein: CASIRGGQGAYRSYGYTF. Full variable domain (remainder filled in from reference TRBV19 and TRBJ1-2): DGGITQSPKYLFRKEGQNVTLSCEQNLNHDAMYWYRQDPGQGLRLIYYSQIVNDFQKGDIAEGYSVSREKKESFPLTVTSAQKNPTAFYLCASIRGGQGAYRSYGYTFGSGTRLTVV.

This sequence joins TRBV30 and TRBJ2-1; a weak D match, TRBD2 (7 bases). The V and J ends lost 3 bases and 0 bases respectively, with 9 bases between them. CDR3 length: 14 amino acids. Germline V gives CDR1 GTSNPN, CDR2 SVGIG (reference sequence). As DNA, the CDR3 is TGTGCCTGGAGCGGGGGGCACTCCTACAATGAGCAGTTCTTC. Translation gives CAWSGGHSYNEQFF.